These 5 T cell receptor beta chains were all obtained from the same sample, sequenced in a study of PD-1 blockade in classical Hodgkin lymphoma. Produced via immunoSEQ multiplex PCR; TCRdb's table is partial and in-frame only. The sample carries under 80,000 clones, 71% recorded once. Each patient experienced a relapse that followed autologous stem cell transplantation, and brentuximab vedotin exposure varied. The sample consisted of peripheral blood mononuclear cells (PBMCs), taken before the second cycle of nivolumab. These receptors came from a human donor with classical Hodgkin lymphoma.

The chain links TRBV29-1 to TRBJ2-1; TRBD1 agrees at 7 bases. From germline, CDR1 is SQVTM and CDR2 ANQGSEA. This CDR3 has 12 residues. V trimming: 5 bases; J trimming: 4 bases; junction bases outside the gene matches: 2. CDR3 in DNA: TGCAGCGTTTCGGACAGGTACAATGAGCAGTTCTTC. Translating gives CSVSDRYNEQFF.

V is TRBV7-2 and J is TRBJ1-3; 7 nucleotides align to TRBD1. Germline trimming cut 2 bases from V and 4 bases from J; bases unmatched to any gene: 5. CDR3 size: 15 residues. CDR1 SGHTA and CDR2 FQGNSA come from the germline V gene. CDR3 coding DNA: TGTGCCAGCAGCTTAAGTAGGACAGGCGGAAACACCATATATTTT. Its translation is CASSLSRTGGNTIYF.

This rearrangement joins TRBV5-6 to TRBJ2-7; D possibly corresponds to TRBD2 (6 bases). V was pared by 0 bases and J by 3 bases, with 16 bases between. Looked up from germline, CDR1 is SGHDT and CDR2 is YYEEEE. The CDR3 runs 16 residues. CDR3 protein: CASSLGGAGLHYEQYF. The CDR3 region has the DNA TGTGCCAGCAGCTTGGGGGGAGCGGGTCTCCACTACGAGCAGTACTTC.

This sequence joins TRBV5-4 and TRBJ2-7, with a weak D call TRBD1 (6 bases). V was shortened by 2 bases and J by 5 bases, with 11 bases between the two germline ends. CDR1 and CDR2 from the germline V gene are SGHNT and YYREEE (reference sequence). CDR3 length: 13 residues. The CDR3 bases are TGTGCCAGCAGCTTAACAGGGAGCCACGAGCAGTACTTC. As protein: CASSLTGSHEQYF.

The table lists this clone with many counts. The chain recombines TRBV2 with TRBJ1-2; no reliable D call. The CDR3 totals 15 residues. V was cut by 7 bases and J by 0 bases, with 15 bases left in between. The germline gives CDR1 SNHLY, CDR2 FYNNEI. The CDR3 DNA reads TGTGCCAGCACCTCCTGGGCAAATACTAACTATGGCTACACCTTC. Translated: CASTSWANTNYGYTF.